Listed here are 8 T cell receptor beta chains from one sample, sequenced in a study of spatial heterogeneity in lung cancer. Regarding time point: sample taken at primary tumor resection. TCRdb recomputed calls from the 5' RACE reads with MiXCR, one row per CDR3 protein. Found here are roughly 48,000 distinct CDR3 sequences, under 6% of them singletons; the top ten hold over 8.5%. The input for sequencing was PBMCs, taken at surgery. The receptors originated from a male donor with early-stage non-small cell lung cancer.

The chain uses TRBV7-9 and TRBJ1-2, with 7 bases identical to TRBD1. This CDR3 has 16 amino acids. Germline-derived CDR1 and CDR2 are SEHNR and FQNEAQ (reference sequence). Unmatched junction bases numbered 9, after V lost 4 bases and J lost 1 base. CDR3 sequence: CASSSSGTVNNYGYTF. The CDR3 nucleotides are TGTGCCAGCAGCTCTTCCGGGACAGTGAATAACTATGGCTACACCTTC.

This clonotype was detected many times. The V call is TRBV6-6, the J call TRBJ2-2, with D hard to call. In germline, CDR1 is MNHNY, CDR2 SVGAGI (reference sequence). The CDR3 is 11 residues long. Deletions cut 8 bases from V and 6 bases from J, with 7 bases between. This CDR3 is CASRSPGELFF. DNA of the CDR3: TGTGCCAGCCGTTCCCCCGGGGAGCTGTTTTTT.

There are many counts of this clonotype. V is TRBV10-3 and J is TRBJ2-3; D call uncertain. Germline CDR1 reads ENHRY; CDR2 reads SYGVKD. Trimming left V 5 bases short and J 6 bases short, with 9 bases between. The CDR3 length is 12 residues. The CDR3 DNA reads as TGTGCCATCAGTTTAGATCACGATACGCAGTATTTT. Its translation is CAISLDHDTQYF.

This clonotype was counted at least ten times. The V gene is TRBV6-6, the J gene TRBJ1-1; 8 bases match TRBD1. This CDR3 comprises 19 residues. V shed 10 bases and J 1 base; nucleotides not matched to a gene: 23. Germline-derived CDR1 and CDR2 are MNHNY and SVGAGI (reference sequence). The CDR3 nucleotides are TGTGCCATCACCCAAAGTGACCACCCGGACAGGGTCCGGAACACTGAAGCTTTCTTT. It is translated as CAITQSDHPDRVRNTEAFF.

Turning to this clonotype: A read error may be the cause here, since a much bigger clone is one base away. V and J are TRBV29-1 and TRBJ2-3; no clear D gene. The length of the CDR3 is 13 residues. In germline, CDR1 is SQVTM, CDR2 ANQGSEA. CDR3 region: CSGEVDGTDTQYF. DNA of the CDR3: TGCAGCGGTGAAGTCGATGGGACAGATACGCAGTATTTT.

This clonotype has only a few counts. The J gene is TRBJ2-5, the V gene TRBV4-3; D remains ambiguous. Trimming pared 0 bases from V and 2 bases from J, leaving 7 bases between. This CDR3 is built from 14 residues. From germline, CDR1 is LGHNA and CDR2 YSLEER. CDR3 protein: CASSQDLGQETQYF. In nucleotides, the CDR3 is TGCGCCAGCAGCCAAGATCTTGGGCAAGAGACCCAGTACTTC.

This rearrangement joins TRBV7-8 to TRBJ2-7; D remains unclear. Germline CDR1 is SGHVS and CDR2 is FQNEAQ. This CDR3 comprises 14 residues. The ends were cut back, 5 bases at V and 2 bases at J, with 13 bases in the middle. As DNA, the CDR3 is TGTGCCAGCAGCCCCCGGGCCATTCCCTACGAGCAGTACTTC. Its translation is CASSPRAIPYEQYF.

As for this clonotype: Since a much larger clone is just one base distant, this may be a read error. The chain has TRBV7-2 and TRBJ2-1, with a weak D call TRBD2 (6 bases). V was cut by 5 bases and J by 9 bases, with 17 bases left in between. From germline, CDR1 is SGHTA and CDR2 FQGNSA. CDR3 length: 14 amino acids. For the CDR3, the DNA is TGTGCCAGCAGCCTGACTAGTGGGGCGAGTGAGCAGTTCTTC. Translated: CASSLTSGASEQFF.